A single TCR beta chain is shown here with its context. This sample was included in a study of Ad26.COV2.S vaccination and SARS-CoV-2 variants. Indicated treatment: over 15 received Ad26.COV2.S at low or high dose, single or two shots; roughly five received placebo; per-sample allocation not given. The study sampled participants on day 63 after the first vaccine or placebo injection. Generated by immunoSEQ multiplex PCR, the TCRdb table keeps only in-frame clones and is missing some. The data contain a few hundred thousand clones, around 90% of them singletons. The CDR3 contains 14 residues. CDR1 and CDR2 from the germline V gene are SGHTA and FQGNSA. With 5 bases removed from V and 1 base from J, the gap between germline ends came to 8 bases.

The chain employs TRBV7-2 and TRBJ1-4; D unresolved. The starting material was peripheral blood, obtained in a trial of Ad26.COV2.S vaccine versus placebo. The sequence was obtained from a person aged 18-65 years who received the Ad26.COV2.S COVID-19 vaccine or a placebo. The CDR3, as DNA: TGTGCCAGCAGCCTATGGGGAACTAATGAAAAACTGTTTTTT. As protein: CASSLWGTNEKLFF.